These 11 T cell receptor beta chains were all obtained from the same sample, sequenced in a study of a mutant IDH1 vaccine in newly diagnosed glioma. TCRdb's copy holds only in-frame clones and misses some; the assay was immunoSEQ multiplex PCR. The sample comprises roughly 70,000 clones, over 75% of which are singletons, and about 14% rests with the top ten. Described time point: week 23, last vaccination. Each dose of the vaccine consisted of 300 ug of mutant IDH1 20-mer peptide, with topical imiquimod. These receptors' targets are unknown. The starting material was PBMCs, obtained from a glioma patient whose treatment included an IDH1 peptide vaccine. These receptors all stem from a man younger than 30 with glioma.

The chain carries TRBV6-6 and TRBJ2-2, with TRBD2 matching 7 bases. The V segment lost 6 bases and the J segment 3 bases; nucleotides outside the gene matches: 7. CDR3 length: 15 amino acids. Germline CDR1 reads MNHNY; CDR2 reads SVGAGI (reference sequence). The CDR3 bases are TGTGCCAGCAGGGGCCCCGCGGGGGACACCGGGGAGCTGTTTTTT. It translates to CASRGPAGDTGELFF.

Concerning this clone: The sample holds other DNA sequences that translate to the same CDR3. The V and J genes are TRBV2 and TRBJ1-2; 10 nucleotides line up with TRBD1. The CDR3 extends over 16 amino acids. Germline trimming cut 7 bases from V and 7 bases from J; bases unmatched to any gene: 15. Germline V gene sequence: CDR1 SNHLY, CDR2 FYNNEI. The CDR3 spells CASTLHPETGGVGYTF. The CDR3 coding sequence is TGTGCCAGCACGCTTCATCCCGAGACAGGGGGCGTTGGCTACACCTTC.

V is TRBV9 and J is TRBJ2-7; D ambiguous. Trimming left V 2 bases short and J 2 bases short, with 11 bases between. CDR1 and CDR2 (germline): SGDLS, YYNGEE. This CDR3 is 14 amino acids long. CDR3 DNA: TGTGCCAGCAGCGTGGGTGGCACCACCTACGAGCAGTACTTC. Its protein is CASSVGGTTYEQYF.

The chain combines TRBV27 with TRBJ2-1, with D perhaps TRBD1 (5 bases). Per germline, CDR1 MNHEY and CDR2 SMNVEV (reference sequence). Trimming took 3 bases from V and 12 from J, leaving 15 bases between them. The CDR3 is 13 amino acids. CDR3 residues: CASSLSTARAQFF. CDR3 coding DNA: TGTGCCAGCAGTTTGTCGACAGCTCGGGCGCAGTTCTTC.

The chain links TRBV5-1 to TRBJ2-1; the D is unclear. This CDR3 is 14 amino acids long. Trimming shortened V by 1 base and J by 7 bases, and 12 bases separated the two germline ends. The germline V gene encodes CDR1 SGHRS and CDR2 YFSETQ. The CDR3 sequence is CASSLISANNEQFF. The CDR3 DNA sequence: TGCGCCAGCAGCTTGATCTCGGCAAATAATGAGCAGTTCTTC.

The genes are TRBV15 and TRBJ2-6; 7 bases match TRBD2. V dropped 5 bases and J dropped 2; count of bases not matched to a gene: 6. In germline, CDR1 is LNHNV, CDR2 YYDKDF (reference sequence). CDR3 size: 16 residues. The CDR3 sequence: CATSQRRGTGANVLTF. The DNA of the CDR3 is TGTGCCACCAGCCAGAGGCGGGGGACTGGGGCCAACGTCCTGACTTTC.

This clone came up once. The CDR3, as DNA: TGTGCCAGCACTTCCGGGACTAGCGGGAGGAGGGAGCAGTACTTC. It translates to CASTSGTSGRREQYF. J is TRBJ2-7 and V is TRBV2, with 15 bases lining up with TRBD2. The CDR3 spans 15 residues. V dropped 7 bases and J dropped 7; count of bases not matched to a gene: 8. CDR1 SNHLY and CDR2 FYNNEI come from the germline V gene.

The genes are TRBV5-1 and TRBJ1-3; 7 nucleotides align to TRBD1. The V gene end was trimmed by 4 bases and the J gene end by 1 base; junction bases not matched to a gene: 11. CDR1 is SGHRS and CDR2 is YFSETQ in the germline V gene. The CDR3 is 17 residues long. The CDR3 sequence is CASSPKTGLLSGNTIYF. The DNA of the CDR3 is TGCGCCAGCAGCCCTAAGACAGGGTTGTTGTCTGGAAACACCATATATTTT.

The chain combines TRBV10-3 with TRBJ1-5; 7 bases agree with TRBD1. Germline values: CDR1 ENHRY, CDR2 SYGVKD. V shed 6 bases, J shed 1 base, and the junction held 3 bases outside the gene matches. There are 14 residues in the CDR3. The CDR3, as DNA: TGTGCCATCAGCCCGGGACAGAGCAATCAGCCCCAGCATTTT. Translation gives CAISPGQSNQPQHF.

This clone was counted once. The gene calls are TRBV2 and TRBJ2-3; the D gene is possibly TRBD2 (5 bases). Trimming cost V 2 bases and J 2 bases, with 14 bases left between them. Germline lookup yields CDR1 SNHLY and CDR2 FYNNEI. This CDR3 has 16 amino acids. CDR3 in DNA: TGTGCCAGCAGTGAAACAGTTAGCGCACCCACAGATACGCAGTATTTT. Protein: CASSETVSAPTDTQYF.

This clone was observed a handful of times. The chain is built from TRBV21-1 and TRBJ1-1; TRBD1, the D gene given by the table, was not confirmed from the DNA. TRBV21-1 is a listed pseudogene. The CDR3 extends over 19 amino acids. The CDR3 coding sequence is TGTGCCAGCAGCAAAGTCGACAGGGGGCCTCTCTCTCATGGACTAGAAGCTTTCTTT. It specifies CASSKVDRGPLSHGLEAFF.